The source of this T cell receptor (beta chain) is a study of cytomegalovirus exposure and HLA in healthy donors. A note on this clone: What it recognizes is unknown.

The PCR employed 60 Vbeta primers together with 13 Jbeta primers. Assay: immunoSEQ multiplex PCR; the TCRdb copy retains only in-frame clones and omits some. In all, the sample yields some 130,000 clones. Study results and limitations: HLA alleles were associated with roughly 17,000 TCR beta sequences in a later analysis at 0.05 false discovery rate. In a later analysis, the majority of CMV-associated beta chains seemingly showed HLA restriction. In most subjects, TCR beta sequences reportedly gave accurate predictions of HLA-A and HLA-B alleles. There were several of the most significant clusters that appeared linked to common viral pathogens in a later analysis.

Germline assignment: CDR1 MNHEY and CDR2 SMNVEV (reference sequence). The CDR3 is 15 amino acids. J gave up 4 bases and V 3 bases, and 6 bases lay outside the gene matches. Sequenced input: PBMCs. The clonotype was recovered from a man aged 18 to 35 in good health and CMV-seronegative. This chain joins TRBV27 and TRBJ2-5; 9 bases line up with TRBD2. The CDR3 reads CASSLRREGRETQYF. The CDR3 region has the DNA TGTGCCAGCAGTTTGCGGCGGGAGGGCCGAGAGACCCAGTACTTC.